Following are 15 T cell receptor beta chains from one sample sequenced in a study of blood T cell repertoires in COVID-19. Measured with immunoSEQ multiplex PCR; TCRdb has only the in-frame clones, and not every one. The data show around 230,000 clones, with approximately 88% seen just once and under 13% held by the top ten. Source material: PBMCs or T cells enriched from blood (not recorded which). The receptors originated from a man younger than 35 with acute COVID-19.

CDR3 bases: TGTGCCAGCCGACAGAATTCACCCCTCCACTTT. As protein: CASRQNSPLHF. The rearrangement uses TRBV2 and TRBJ1-6, with D perhaps TRBD1 (5 bases). Per germline, CDR1 SNHLY and CDR2 FYNNEI. This CDR3 has 11 residues. Trimming cost V 8 bases and J 7 bases, with 6 bases left between them.

This clone has a handful of counts. V and J are TRBV5-1 and TRBJ2-3; 8 bases match TRBD2. V shed 6 bases, J shed 4 bases, and the junction held 10 bases outside the gene matches. CDR3 size: 15 residues. Germline CDR1 is SGHRS and CDR2 is YFSETQ. CDR3 sequence: CASNPGTRGADTQYF. The CDR3 DNA reads TGCGCCAGCAACCCCGGGACTAGAGGGGCAGATACGCAGTATTTT. The full variable domain, completed using reference TRBV5-1 and TRBJ2-3, is KAGVTQTPRYLIKTRGQQVTLSCSPISGHRSVSWYQQTPGQGLQFLFEYFSETQRNKGNFPGRFSGRQFSNSRSEMNVSTLELGDSALYLCASNPGTRGADTQYFGPGTRLTVL.

A note on this clone: The identical CDR3 is also encoded by other nucleotide sequences in the sample. This rearrangement joins TRBV2 to TRBJ2-2, with D unresolved. Germline V gene data show CDR1 as SNHLY and CDR2 as FYNNEI. The CDR3 covers 14 residues. V was pared by 4 bases and J by 0 bases, with 6 bases between. CDR3 sequence reads: CASSGTTNTGELFF. In DNA form, the CDR3 reads TGTGCCAGCAGTGGCACTACGAACACCGGGGAGCTGTTTTTT.

This chain joins TRBV7-2 and TRBJ1-2; 10 bases are a match to TRBD1. Trimming took 5 bases from V and 8 from J; bases not matched to a gene: 8. Germline V gene data show CDR1 as SGHTA and CDR2 as FQGNSA. This CDR3 comprises 14 residues. CDR3 protein: CASSAGQGDIGYTF. CDR3 coding DNA: TGTGCCAGCAGCGCTGGACAGGGGGATATCGGCTACACCTTC.

V usage is TRBV9 and J usage is TRBJ2-7, with a possible D match to TRBD1 (6 bases). Looked up from germline, CDR1 is SGDLS and CDR2 is YYNGEE. This CDR3 has 14 amino acids. V was clipped by 3 bases and J by 3 bases, with 13 bases between them. In nucleotides, the CDR3 is TGTGCCAGCAGCGCCACAGGGAGCAACTACGAGCAGTACTTC. It is translated as CASSATGSNYEQYF.

This chain's CDR3 is CASSQVMGRGGEQFF. DNA for the CDR3: TGTGCCAGCAGCCAAGTAATGGGGCGAGGGGGTGAGCAGTTCTTC. This chain connects TRBV3-1 (or the pseudogene TRBV3-2) to TRBJ2-1, with D perhaps TRBD1 (6 bases). Between the trimmed V and J ends, which lost 1 base and 9 bases, there was a span of 16 bases. The CDR3 spans 15 residues. CDR1 and CDR2 from the germline V gene are LGHDT and YNNKEL (reference sequence).

This chain uses TRBV13 with TRBJ2-1, with TRBD2 matching 13 bases. CDR1 and CDR2 (germline): PRHDT, FYEKMQ (reference sequence). This CDR3 spans 15 amino acids. V trimming: 5 bases; J trimming: 4 bases; junction bases outside the gene matches: 2. For the CDR3, the DNA is TGTGCCAGCAGCCCGGGACTAGCGGGGTACAATGAGCAGTTCTTC. Its translation: CASSPGLAGYNEQFF.

DNA of the CDR3: TGCGCCAGCAGCCAAGATACCTATCCAGATACGCAGTATTTT. Translating it yields CASSQDTYPDTQYF. V is TRBV4-3 and J is TRBJ2-3; no clear D gene. The CDR3 is 14 residues long. Germline V lookup: CDR1 LGHNA, CDR2 YSLEER. Trimming took off 0 bases at V and 4 bases at J, with 8 bases between the two ends.

This sequence joins TRBV18 and TRBJ2-7; 11 positions agree with TRBD2. The CDR3 extends over 16 amino acids. The germline gives CDR1 KGHSH, CDR2 LQKENI. J was trimmed by 0 bases and V by 2 bases; bases with no gene match: 3. The chain's CDR3 is CASSPFTSGSSYEQYF. The CDR3 DNA reads TGTGCCAGCTCACCATTCACTAGCGGGAGCTCCTACGAGCAGTACTTC.

For this clone: This sample also contains other DNA sequences that code for the same CDR3. This chain uses TRBV28 with TRBJ1-2, with 8 bases that match TRBD1. V was pared by 2 bases and J by 5 bases, with 4 bases of the junction left unmatched. The CDR3 loop spans 14 amino acids. Germline V lookup: CDR1 MDHEN, CDR2 SYDVKM. In DNA, the CDR3 is TGTGCCAGCAGTTTAGCAGGGGGCGAATATGGCTACACCTTC. Encoded protein: CASSLAGGEYGYTF.

This sequence joins TRBV7-8 and TRBJ2-2; 9 nucleotides match TRBD2. The CDR3 has 17 residues. V shed 4 bases, J shed 4 bases, and the junction held 10 bases outside the gene matches. The V gene's germline CDR1 is SGHVS and CDR2 FQNEAQ. Written as DNA, the CDR3 is TGTGCCAGCAGCTATACGCGAGCGGGAGGAATCACCGGGGAGCTGTTTTTT. Translation gives CASSYTRAGGITGELFF.

This chain connects TRBV27 to TRBJ1-1; no clear D gene. Trimming stripped 2 bases from V and 0 bases from J, with 7 bases between. Per the germline V gene, CDR1 is MNHEY and CDR2 is SMNVEV (reference sequence). The CDR3 has 14 amino acids. The CDR3: CASSLGTLNTEAFF. The CDR3 DNA sequence: TGTGCCAGCAGTTTAGGCACCCTGAACACTGAAGCTTTCTTT.

The rearrangement uses TRBV30 and TRBJ2-5, with 7 nucleotides matching TRBD2. Germline V gene data show CDR1 as GTSNPN and CDR2 as SVGIG (reference sequence). The CDR3 runs 16 residues. J gave up 4 bases and V 0 bases, and 11 bases lay outside the gene matches. The CDR3 DNA reads TGTGCCTGGAGTGTAACCGCGGGAGCGAGAAGAGAGACCCAGTACTTC. This sequence encodes CAWSVTAGARRETQYF.

This chain links TRBV7-9 with TRBJ2-1; 9 nucleotides match TRBD1. The V and J ends lost 5 bases and 7 bases, in that order; junction bases with no gene match: 9. Germline V CDR1 and CDR2: SEHNR, FQNEAQ (reference sequence). The CDR3 spans 15 residues. CDR3 region: CASSNPGQGINEQFF. DNA for the CDR3: TGTGCCAGCAGCAATCCGGGACAGGGTATTAATGAGCAGTTCTTC.

The chain uses TRBV28 and TRBJ2-7; D is perhaps TRBD1 (7 bases). Looked up from germline, CDR1 is MDHEN and CDR2 is SYDVKM. Trimming took 5 bases from V and 10 from J, leaving 12 bases between them. CDR3 length: 11 residues. CDR3 amino acids: CASSPEGAQYF. The CDR3 DNA reads TGTGCCAGCAGTCCGGAGGGGGCCCAGTACTTC.